The source of this T cell receptor beta chain is a study of T-cell memory formation after mild COVID-19. This clonotype was seen a handful of times. The antigen is undetermined. Losses at the gene ends were 2 bases for V and 0 bases for J; bases not matched to a gene: 9. Germline values: CDR1 SGDLS, CDR2 YYNGEE. The CDR3 extends over 17 amino acids. Study conclusions and caveats: CD4+ contracting clones lay mainly in CM and EM, CD8+ ones in EMRA. SARS-CoV-2 specificity was not confirmed for second-wave clones peaking on day 37. Clones that contracted from day 15 to 85 were balanced CD4/CD8, while later expanders leaned CD4+.

UMIs and sample barcodes were carried by the TCR alpha and TCR beta cDNA libraries that 5'RACE produced using constant-segment primers. MiXCR, run by TCRdb on the 5' RACE reads, gives a single entry per CDR3 protein. The table includes under 300,000 distinct CDR3 sequences, 15% to 20% detected once. Input material: PBMCs or a T cell subset sorted from them (not recorded which). The chain uses TRBV9 and TRBJ2-3; 7 bases align to TRBD1. This receptor was identified in a man between 18 and 35 years old who had mild COVID-19 (a few samples of this study predate the infection). Cell type and time point are not known. The CDR3 loop is CASSVSQGPYSTDTQYF. Here the CDR3 DNA reads TGTGCCAGCAGCGTCTCACAGGGGCCCTATAGCACAGATACGCAGTATTTT.